The following is a T cell receptor (beta chain) sequence with its context. The source of the sample is a study of OX40 agonist ivuxolimab in advanced cancers. Sequencing was performed with immunoSEQ multiplex PCR; in TCRdb, only in-frame clones are kept and a portion is missing. Here the sample spans around 62,000 clones, around 80% being singletons. The CDR3 is 15 residues long. After removal of 6 bases from V and 7 bases from J, the junction contained 15 bases not matched to a gene. Germline CDR1 reads SGHTS; CDR2 reads YDEGEE. This TCR came from an adult with an advanced solid tumor such as melanoma, head and neck, liver or kidney cancer. The chain couples TRBV5-8 to TRBJ2-7; TRBD1 aligns across 8 bases. The source material was CD4+ or CD8+ T cells sorted from blood, sampled in a trial of the OX40 agonist ivuxolimab. In nucleotides, the CDR3 is TGTGCCAGCATCCCCGGTGTGAGGACAGGGTGGGAGCAGTACTTC. This translates into CASIPGVRTGWEQYF.